A selection of T cell receptor beta chains follows, all from one sample in a study of T cells in Graves' hyperthyroidism and ophthalmopathy. Each CDR3 protein gets one entry after TCRdb re-called the multiplex PCR reads with MiXCR. The sample holds 300,000 to 450,000 distinct CDR3 sequences, 15% to 20% seen once. The sequenced material came from blood. These receptors were collected from a man younger than 35 with Graves' ophthalmopathy. Both conserved end residues are part of each CDR3. A D gene is named only where the DNA matches it firmly. Clone sizes are given selectively: once, few, many, or a class where the clone is expanded.

V	J	D	size	DNA	CDR3
TRBV7-6	TRBJ1-2	-	many	TGTGCCAGCAGCTTAGGGGAATCTAACTATGGCTACACCTTC	CASSLGESNYGYTF
TRBV20-1	TRBJ2-7	TRBD1	few	TGCAGTGCTAGAGATGACAGGGGGGGAACCTACGAGCAGTACTTC	CSARDDRGGTYEQYF
TRBV20-1	TRBJ2-3	TRBD2	-	TGCAGTGCTAGTTCCGGGGGGGCCTGGGATACGCAGTATTTT	CSASSGGAWDTQYF
TRBV2	TRBJ2-2	-	many	TGTGCCAGCAGTGTTTCGGGGTATGGCACCGGGGAGCTGTTTTTT	CASSVSGYGTGELFF
TRBV20-1	TRBJ1-3	-	-	TGCAGTGCTCGTACAGGGTTGGGGAGAAACACCATATATTTT	CSARTGLGRNTIYF
TRBV24-1	TRBJ1-1	TRBD1	few	TGTGCCACCAGTGATGCCCACCGGGACAGGGGGCTTGAAGCTTTCTTT	CATSDAHRDRGLEAFF
TRBV5-1	TRBJ2-5	TRBD2	-	TGCGCCAGCAGCTTGGATCTAGCGGGGGGGAGAGAGACCCAGTACTTC	CASSLDLAGGRETQYF
TRBV4-1	TRBJ1-2	TRBD1	-	TGCGCCAGCAGCCAAGATCCAGGACAGGGGCTATATGGCTACACCTTC	CASSQDPGQGLYGYTF
TRBV15	TRBJ1-5	TRBD1	-	TGTGCCACCAGCAGAGATAGAACGGGACAGGGGGATCAGCCCCAGCATTTT	CATSRDRTGQGDQPQHF
TRBV20-1	TRBJ1-6	-	-	TGCAGTGCTGACCGGGGCCGAAATTCACCCCTCCACTTT	CSADRGRNSPLHF
TRBV27	TRBJ1-2	TRBD1	few	TGTGCCAGCAGCCTAATTCCGGGACAGGGCTTTACGTATGGCTACACCTTC	CASSLIPGQGFTYGYTF
TRBV20-1	TRBJ2-5	TRBD2	many	TGCAGTGCTGTAGACCTAGCGGCTGCGTGGGCCCAGTACTTC	CSAVDLAAAWAQYF
TRBV12-3/TRBV12-4	TRBJ1-4	-	many	TGTGCCAGCAGCAACGGACAGCCTGAAAAACTGTTTTTT	CASSNGQPEKLFF
TRBV12-3/TRBV12-4	TRBJ2-2	-	few	TGTGCCAGCAGCTTAAGGGTACGGCGACACACCGGGGAGCTGTTTTTT	CASSLRVRRHTGELFF
TRBV14	TRBJ2-3	-	-	TGTGCCAGCAGCCAAGATTACGGGCAGGGGCTCACAGATACGCAGTATTTT	CASSQDYGQGLTDTQYF
TRBV19	TRBJ1-6	-	-	TGTGCCAGTATGCCAGGGGCAAATAATTCACCCCTCCACTTT	CASMPGANNSPLHF
TRBV18	TRBJ2-7	-	many	TGTGCCAGCTCACCTCCCAGGACAGCACCCTACGAGCAGTACTTC	CASSPPRTAPYEQYF